The rows below give T cell receptor beta chains drawn from one sample of a study of cytomegalovirus exposure and HLA in healthy donors. Using immunoSEQ multiplex PCR, the repertoire was profiled, and TCRdb retains in-frame clones only, with some absent. Of about 110,000 clones listed, approximately 78% are singletons. Sequences were obtained from PBMCs. These receptor sequences come from a man aged 25-45 years in good health and CMV-seropositive. Both conserved end residues are trimmed from each CDR3. Each record gives: V gene, J gene, clone size, CDR3 protein. Clone size is not always given. Where it is, it says once, few, many or a class for expanded clones.

v_call: TRBV27
j_call: TRBJ2-7
clone_size: .
cdr3_aa: ASSPGQGWFEQY

v_call: TRBV6-5
j_call: TRBJ1-2
clone_size: .
cdr3_aa: ASQTGVNYGYT

v_call: TRBV30
j_call: TRBJ1-2
clone_size: few
cdr3_aa: AWSVSGAIYGYT

v_call: TRBV6-5
j_call: TRBJ2-7
clone_size: .
cdr3_aa: ASSYLPGGSYEQY

v_call: TRBV2
j_call: TRBJ1-1
clone_size: few
cdr3_aa: ASSFREGTEAF

v_call: TRBV10-3
j_call: TRBJ2-3
clone_size: .
cdr3_aa: AISAGGLGDTQY

v_call: TRBV29-1
j_call: TRBJ1-5
clone_size: .
cdr3_aa: SVGGQGIGQPQH

v_call: TRBV2
j_call: TRBJ1-6
clone_size: .
cdr3_aa: ASSRNSPLH

v_call: TRBV6-1
j_call: TRBJ1-5
clone_size: .
cdr3_aa: ASTDGGRGQPQH

v_call: TRBV5-4
j_call: TRBJ2-5
clone_size: .
cdr3_aa: AVQREGPETQY

v_call: TRBV4-2
j_call: TRBJ1-2
clone_size: once
cdr3_aa: ASSQALDRRNYGYT

v_call: TRBV18
j_call: TRBJ1-2
clone_size: .
cdr3_aa: ASSPRAITGGFGYT

v_call: TRBV10-3
j_call: TRBJ1-2
clone_size: once
cdr3_aa: AISDPTSQGRVGYT

v_call: TRBV29-1
j_call: TRBJ1-3
clone_size: .
cdr3_aa: SVETSTAGTIY

v_call: TRBV11-2
j_call: TRBJ1-2
clone_size: .
cdr3_aa: ASSSPRQGNYGYT

v_call: TRBV9
j_call: TRBJ1-2
clone_size: .
cdr3_aa: ASSVGTGGTYGYT

v_call: TRBV6-5
j_call: TRBJ1-6
clone_size: .
cdr3_aa: ASSSGTANSPLH

v_call: TRBV5-4
j_call: TRBJ2-1
clone_size: .
cdr3_aa: ASRSRQGALNEQF

v_call: TRBV6-6
j_call: TRBJ1-2
clone_size: .
cdr3_aa: ASSYPDYGYT

v_call: TRBV11-2
j_call: TRBJ2-7
clone_size: .
cdr3_aa: ASSLDLSGGLTYEQY

v_call: TRBV2
j_call: TRBJ1-3
clone_size: .
cdr3_aa: ASQGGGNTIY

v_call: TRBV2
j_call: TRBJ2-7
clone_size: .
cdr3_aa: ASSEQGGEQY

v_call: TRBV7-2
j_call: TRBJ1-2
clone_size: .
cdr3_aa: ASSVRQGSRDGYT

v_call: TRBV11-3
j_call: TRBJ2-3
clone_size: .
cdr3_aa: ASSLDPLATSTDTQY

v_call: TRBV11-2
j_call: TRBJ1-5
clone_size: .
cdr3_aa: ASSLKGAGNQPQH

v_call: TRBV5-1
j_call: TRBJ2-3
clone_size: .
cdr3_aa: ASSPGLVTTDTQY

v_call: TRBV6-5
j_call: TRBJ2-3
clone_size: .
cdr3_aa: ASSSIAGADTQY

v_call: TRBV6-1
j_call: TRBJ1-1
clone_size: .
cdr3_aa: ASSGTRNTEAF

v_call: TRBV2
j_call: TRBJ2-7
clone_size: .
cdr3_aa: ASSPSGGAREQY

v_call: TRBV4-2
j_call: TRBJ2-7
clone_size: .
cdr3_aa: ASSQEAAGQGGYEQY

v_call: TRBV5-1
j_call: TRBJ1-1
clone_size: few
cdr3_aa: ASRVGTNTEAF

v_call: TRBV27
j_call: TRBJ2-7
clone_size: .
cdr3_aa: ASSSSGGYSYEQY

v_call: TRBV5-6
j_call: TRBJ2-1
clone_size: .
cdr3_aa: ASSSSGDEQF

v_call: TRBV2
j_call: TRBJ2-3
clone_size: .
cdr3_aa: ASTEETGPDTQY

v_call: TRBV25-1
j_call: TRBJ1-1
clone_size: once
cdr3_aa: ASSELEAQRAEAF

v_call: TRBV11-2
j_call: TRBJ2-7
clone_size: .
cdr3_aa: ASSYTSGGLYEQY

v_call: TRBV7-9
j_call: TRBJ1-3
clone_size: .
cdr3_aa: SSSPQGVRGNTIY

v_call: TRBV18
j_call: TRBJ2-7
clone_size: .
cdr3_aa: ASSPTGYGSYEQY

v_call: TRBV9
j_call: TRBJ2-7
clone_size: .
cdr3_aa: ASSGAGGRDEQY

v_call: TRBV7-9
j_call: TRBJ2-5
clone_size: .
cdr3_aa: ASSFGGQETQY

v_call: TRBV10-3
j_call: TRBJ2-5
clone_size: .
cdr3_aa: AISEPGDTMIWRY

v_call: TRBV11-2
j_call: TRBJ2-3
clone_size: .
cdr3_aa: ASSLDGGEWDTQY

v_call: TRBV7-9
j_call: TRBJ1-2
clone_size: .
cdr3_aa: ASSFGETNYGYT

v_call: TRBV5-6
j_call: TRBJ1-2
clone_size: .
cdr3_aa: ASSLEGRGLYGYT

v_call: TRBV13
j_call: TRBJ2-3
clone_size: .
cdr3_aa: ASSLTGGGGRDTQY

v_call: TRBV7-2
j_call: TRBJ2-5
clone_size: .
cdr3_aa: ASSQEIQETQY

v_call: TRBV28
j_call: TRBJ1-5
clone_size: .
cdr3_aa: ASSSIPRAFSNQPQH

v_call: TRBV4-2
j_call: TRBJ1-4
clone_size: .
cdr3_aa: ASSPTTPGGLF

v_call: TRBV30
j_call: TRBJ2-2
clone_size: .
cdr3_aa: AWSPPGLAGDLLGELF

v_call: TRBV11-2
j_call: TRBJ2-1
clone_size: .
cdr3_aa: ASSLDPGSSYNEQF

v_call: TRBV23-1
j_call: TRBJ1-1
clone_size: once
cdr3_aa: ASSHGGEKNTEAF

v_call: TRBV2
j_call: TRBJ2-5
clone_size: .
cdr3_aa: ASLRPWTAGQETQY

v_call: TRBV5-5
j_call: TRBJ1-6
clone_size: .
cdr3_aa: ASSFSGTDNSPLH

v_call: TRBV11-3
j_call: TRBJ2-3
clone_size: .
cdr3_aa: ASSLGGNTDTQY